This T cell receptor (beta chain) comes out of a study of beta chain features in type 1 diabetes. Overall study: Healthy donors and patients had similar age, gender and cell yields. The study's findings and limits: Across all four CD4+ subsets, people with type 1 diabetes showed modestly shorter TCRB CDR3s. Whether TCRB rearrangement is influenced by HLA type went unresolved here. The similarity of naive, central memory and Treg TCRB repertoires appeared greater among patients than among healthy donors.

Concerning this clone: What it binds is unknown.

Expressed TCRB transcripts were sequenced because the isolated RNA had all been reverse transcribed beforehand. TCRdb's table, derived via immunoSEQ multiplex PCR, lists solely in-frame clones and lacks some. The sample lists hundreds of thousands of clones, roughly a tenth occurring once. Germline V CDR1 and CDR2: SGHDT, YYEEEE. This CDR3 region has 15 residues. Trimming cost V 1 base and J 4 bases, with 11 bases left between them. The rearrangement joins TRBV5-6 to TRBJ2-2, with D tentatively TRBD1 (6 bases). The sequencing sample was made of naive CD4+ T cells from blood. This clonotype was obtained from a man younger than 40 with type 1 diabetes. The chain's CDR3 is CASSLFDRSTGELFF. For the CDR3, the DNA is TGTGCCAGCAGCTTGTTCGACAGGTCCACCGGGGAGCTGTTTTTT.